This T cell receptor (beta chain) was captured in a study of OX40 agonist ivuxolimab in advanced cancers. Findings of the study overall: Clones of CD4+ and CD8+ blood T cells grew by week 6 at doses of 0.1 to 3.0 mg/kg.

Here immunoSEQ multiplex PCR was the method, and the copy in TCRdb shows in-frame clones only, minus some. The sample shows about 81,000 clones, approximately 94% of them seen only once. Concerning this clone itself: What it binds is unknown.

The CDR3 runs 10 residues. The V and J ends lost 3 bases and 6 bases respectively, with 3 bases between them. Germline CDR1 reads SGHAT; CDR2 reads FQNNGV. The V and J genes are TRBV11-2 and TRBJ2-7; D uncertain. This TCR derives from an adult with an advanced solid tumor such as melanoma, head and neck, liver or kidney cancer. Specimen: CD4+ or CD8+ T cells sorted from blood, collected in a trial of the OX40 agonist ivuxolimab. This chain's CDR3 is CASSLGEQYF. Written as DNA, the CDR3 is TGTGCCAGCAGCTTGGGCGAGCAGTACTTC. The whole variable domain, remainder taken from reference TRBV11-2 and TRBJ2-7, is EAGVAQSPRYKIIEKRQSVAFWCNPISGHATLYWYQQILGQGPKLLIQFQNNGVVDDSQLPKDRFSAERLKGVDSTLKIQPAKLEDSAVYLCASSLGEQYFGPGTRLTVT.